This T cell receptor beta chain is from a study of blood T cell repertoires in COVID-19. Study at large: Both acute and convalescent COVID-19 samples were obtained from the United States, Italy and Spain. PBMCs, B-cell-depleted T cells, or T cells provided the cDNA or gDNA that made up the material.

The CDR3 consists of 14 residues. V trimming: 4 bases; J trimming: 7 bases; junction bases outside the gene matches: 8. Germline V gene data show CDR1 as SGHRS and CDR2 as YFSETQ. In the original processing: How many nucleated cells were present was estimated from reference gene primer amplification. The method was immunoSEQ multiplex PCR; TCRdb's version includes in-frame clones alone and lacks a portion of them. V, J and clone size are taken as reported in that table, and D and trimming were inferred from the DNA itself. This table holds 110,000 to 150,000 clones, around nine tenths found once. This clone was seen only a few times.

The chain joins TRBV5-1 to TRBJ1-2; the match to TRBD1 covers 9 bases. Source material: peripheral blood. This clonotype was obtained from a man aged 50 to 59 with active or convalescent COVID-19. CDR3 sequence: CASSGTGLPAGYTF. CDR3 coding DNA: TGCGCCAGCAGCGGGACAGGGCTACCCGCTGGCTACACCTTC. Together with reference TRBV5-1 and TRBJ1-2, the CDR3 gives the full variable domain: KAGVTQTPRYLIKTRGQQVTLSCSPISGHRSVSWYQQTPGQGLQFLFEYFSETQRNKGNFPGRFSGRQFSNSRSEMNVSTLELGDSALYLCASSGTGLPAGYTFGSGTRLTVV.